This T cell receptor beta chain derives from a study of beta chain features in type 1 diabetes. Study results and limitations: A pattern of fewer insertions and more deletions at VDJ junctions was seen in type 1 diabetes patients.

Trimming removed 5 bases at V and 1 base at J, with 12 bases between. CDR3 length equals 14 residues. CDR1 is LNHDA, CDR2 SQIVND, per germline (reference sequence). The isolated RNA, all of it, was reverse transcribed, so expressed TCRB transcripts were what got sequenced. TCRdb keeps only in-frame clones here, not all; method: immunoSEQ multiplex PCR. The top ten hold 0.05% to 0.07% of the sample, which has hundreds of thousands of clones, approximately 30% seen once. Concerning this clone: Its antigen is currently unknown.

This TCR was sampled from a man aged 18 to 30 in good health. The specimen was naive CD4+ T cells from blood. The chain is built from TRBV19 and TRBJ2-7; D may be TRBD1 or TRBD2 (5 bases each). CDR3 sequence (DNA): TGTGCCAGTAGTGCCCGGGACGGATCCTACGAGCAGTACTTC. As protein: CASSARDGSYEQYF.